These T cell receptor beta chains were read from a single sample in a study of monozygotic twins with inflammatory bowel disease. With the 5' RACE reads reprocessed, TCRdb shows one record per CDR3 protein and no DNA. Listed are some 210,000 distinct CDR3 sequences; roughly 1.5% falls within the top ten. What was sequenced was blood. The receptors originated from a human donor with ulcerative colitis or Crohn's disease, or a healthy co-twin of an affected twin (not recorded which). CDR3s include the opening cysteine and the closing phenylalanine or tryptophan.

TRBV5-1	TRBJ2-1	CASSLIPSGEASEQFF
TRBV12-3/TRBV12-4	TRBJ1-1	CASSFFGMNTEAFF
TRBV12-3/TRBV12-4	TRBJ1-5	CASSFPNGAQPQHF
TRBV11-2	TRBJ2-1	CASSLGTLGEQFF
TRBV28	TRBJ1-2	CASTSGGGYTF
TRBV5-6	TRBJ2-7	CASSRQSYEQYF
TRBV7-9	TRBJ1-1	CASSFSHSLNTEAFF
TRBV27	TRBJ1-4	CASSLWGREKLFF
TRBV27	TRBJ2-2	CASSPGTGTGELFF
TRBV6-2/TRBV6-3	TRBJ1-5	CASSSRGSNQPQHF
TRBV20-1	TRBJ2-5	CSARDWRGRQNQETQYF
TRBV5-1	TRBJ1-1	CASSFLRTGGMNTEAFF
TRBV27	TRBJ1-5	CASSLTPRQGGSNQPQHF
TRBV25-1	TRBJ2-7	CASRLTYEQYF
TRBV18	TRBJ1-2	CASSPPNRGYGYTF
TRBV20-1	TRBJ2-3	CSAGSGRTTDTQYF
TRBV18	TRBJ1-1	CASSRSRGIEAFF
TRBV20-1	TRBJ2-3	CSASAYPISGGSTDTQYF
TRBV5-1	TRBJ2-2	CASSNAGTGITGELFF
TRBV7-2	TRBJ2-1	CASSSTPVYNEQFF
TRBV4-2	TRBJ2-1	CASSQAFANEQFF
TRBV5-4	TRBJ2-6	CASSLTLPGANVLTF
TRBV7-2	TRBJ1-2	CASSPDADGYTF
TRBV7-9	TRBJ2-1	CASSLSRVDEQFF
TRBV3-1	TRBJ1-1	CASSQEAGMKAFF